The 23 T cell receptor beta chains reported below all come from one sample, sequenced in a study of OX40 agonist ivuxolimab in advanced cancers. The data were produced by immunoSEQ multiplex PCR, yet TCRdb's version contains in-frame clones alone and is incomplete. The sample yields about 69,000 clones, about 89% seen once. The specimen was CD4+ or CD8+ T cells sorted from blood, collected in a trial of the OX40 agonist ivuxolimab. Every receptor here comes from an adult with an advanced solid tumor such as melanoma, head and neck, liver or kidney cancer.

The chain carries TRBV7-9 and TRBJ2-1; D not certain. Trimming pared 2 bases from V and 8 bases from J, leaving 13 bases between. The CDR3 sequence is 14 residues long. Germline CDR1 and CDR2: SEHNR and FQNEAQ (reference sequence). CDR3 DNA sequence: TGTGCCAGCAGCTTATACCGCCTGTTGGATGAGCAGTTCTTC. This gives the protein CASSLYRLLDEQFF.

The chain joins TRBV19 to TRBJ1-2; TRBD1 might be the D (6 bases). The CDR3 contains 16 residues. V was trimmed by 6 bases and J by 2 bases, leaving 19 bases between them. Germline V gene lookup returns CDR1 LNHDA and CDR2 SQIVND (reference sequence). This CDR3 is CASRSVRRDNNYGYTF. CDR3 DNA sequence: TGTGCCAGTAGGTCAGTACGACGGGACAACAACTATGGCTACACCTTC.

The rearrangement uses TRBV15 and TRBJ2-2; the D is unclear. This CDR3 has 16 amino acids. Trimming took off 1 base at V and 2 bases at J, with 11 bases between the two ends. The germline gives CDR1 LNHNV, CDR2 YYDKDF (reference sequence). CDR3 DNA sequence: TGTGCCACCAGCAGAGTGGTAGGGAAAAACACCGGGGAGCTGTTTTTT. Residues: CATSRVVGKNTGELFF.

This clone was detected once. The chain joins TRBV9 to TRBJ2-1, with TRBD2 matching over 11 bases. Germline lookup yields CDR1 SGDLS and CDR2 YYNGEE. This CDR3 region has 16 residues. Trimming cost V 2 bases and J 3 bases; bases outside gene matches: 4. CDR3 sequence reads: CASSVLGTSGYNEQFF. Here the CDR3 DNA reads TGTGCCAGCAGCGTTTTGGGGACTAGCGGCTACAATGAGCAGTTCTTC.

The genes are TRBV5-1 and TRBJ2-5, with D hard to call. The germline CDR1 and CDR2 sequences are SGHRS and YFSETQ. The CDR3 loop spans 13 amino acids. Trimming took off 1 base at V and 3 bases at J, with 7 bases between the two ends. CDR3 residues: CASSLNTKETQYF. CDR3 DNA: TGCGCCAGCAGCTTGAACACCAAAGAGACCCAGTACTTC.

This chain links TRBV11-2 with TRBJ2-3, with 14 bases aligning to TRBD2. CDR1 and CDR2 from the germline V gene are SGHAT and FQNNGV. V lost 6 bases, J lost 0 bases, and 5 bases stayed unmatched. There are 17 residues in the CDR3. Written as DNA, the CDR3 is TGTGCCAGCAGAACGACTAGCGGGAGGGCAAGCACAGATACGCAGTATTTT. This translates into CASRTTSGRASTDTQYF.

This chain uses TRBV6-4 with TRBJ2-3; the D call may be TRBD1 or TRBD2 (5 bases each). Germline values: CDR1 MRHNA, CDR2 SNTAGT. Trimming took off 2 bases at V and 2 bases at J, with 14 bases between the two ends. The CDR3 runs 16 residues. The CDR3 region has the DNA TGTGCCAGCAGTGACGGGACGGGCGGCCTCACAGATACGCAGTATTTT. This translates into CASSDGTGGLTDTQYF.

The rearrangement links TRBV6-1 to TRBJ1-4; D call uncertain. The CDR3 loop spans 12 amino acids. Germline CDR1 reads MNHNS; CDR2 reads SASEGT. The ends were cut back, 2 bases at V and 10 bases at J, with 8 bases in the middle. This CDR3 reads CASSERGGKLFF. DNA for the CDR3: TGTGCCAGCAGTGAACGAGGCGGAAAACTGTTTTTT.

This rearrangement joins TRBV6-1 to TRBJ2-6; 7 nucleotides align to TRBD1. The length of the CDR3 is 15 residues. After removal of 7 bases from V and 0 bases from J, the junction contained 3 bases not matched to a gene. Germline V gives CDR1 MNHNS, CDR2 SASEGT. The CDR3 reads CASTGTDSGANVLTF. The CDR3 bases are TGTGCCAGCACAGGGACAGACTCTGGGGCCAACGTCCTGACTTTC.

The chain couples TRBV7-3 to TRBJ2-1, with D hard to call. The germline gives CDR1 SGHTA, CDR2 FQGTGA. The CDR3 loop spans 14 amino acids. Trimming removed 2 bases from V and 2 bases from J, with 7 bases in between. The chain's CDR3 is CASSLEVAYNEQFF. In nucleotides, the CDR3 is TGTGCCAGCAGCTTAGAGGTGGCCTACAATGAGCAGTTCTTC.

This CDR3 reads CASSNRATNEKLFF. CDR3 coding DNA: TGTGCCAGCAGCAACCGTGCAACTAATGAAAAACTGTTTTTT. This chain links TRBV7-9 with TRBJ1-4; D uncertain. Germline V CDR1 and CDR2: SEHNR, FQNEAQ (reference sequence). With 5 bases removed from V and 0 bases from J, the gap between germline ends came to 7 bases. The CDR3 runs to 14 residues.

This chain joins TRBV6-6 and TRBJ1-5; D remains unclear. The CDR3 totals 13 residues. The V end was cut by 6 bases, the J end by 6 bases, with 12 bases between. Per germline, CDR1 MNHNY and CDR2 SVGAGI (reference sequence). The CDR3 protein is CASRPQASQPQHF. CDR3 nucleotide sequence: TGTGCCAGCAGGCCCCAAGCAAGTCAGCCCCAGCATTTT.

V gene TRBV19 combines with J gene TRBJ1-1; possible D gene TRBD1, 5 bases. V lost 7 bases, J lost 0 bases, and 9 bases lay in between. CDR3 length: 13 amino acids. The germline V gene encodes CDR1 LNHDA and CDR2 SQIVND (reference sequence). The CDR3 is CASTPTVNTEAFF. The DNA for the CDR3 is TGTGCCAGTACCCCGACAGTGAACACTGAAGCTTTCTTT.

This clone was found once. This chain uses TRBV5-1 with TRBJ2-3, with TRBD1 identical over 7 bases. Germline CDR1 and CDR2: SGHRS and YFSETQ. The CDR3 is 16 amino acids. V dropped 0 bases and J dropped 2; count of bases not matched to a gene: 6. The CDR3 reads CASSLARTGDTDTQYF. CDR3 bases: TGCGCCAGCAGCTTGGCCCGGACAGGAGACACAGATACGCAGTATTTT.

This clone appeared a single time. V is TRBV5-1 and J is TRBJ1-2; TRBD1 might be the D (5 bases). CDR1 is SGHRS and CDR2 is YFSETQ in the germline V gene. Deletions cut 0 bases from V and 3 bases from J, with 12 bases between. This CDR3 is 15 amino acids long. CDR3 sequence (DNA): TGCGCCAGCAGCTTGGGATTGGGCAGGGACTATGGCTACACCTTC. As protein: CASSLGLGRDYGYTF.

CDR3 sequence reads: CASTQVYEQYF. The CDR3 DNA is TGTGCCAGCACACAGGTCTACGAGCAGTACTTC. The gene calls are TRBV6-1 and TRBJ2-7; TRBD1 is a possible D gene (5 bases). Germline assignment: CDR1 MNHNS and CDR2 SASEGT. This CDR3 region has 11 residues. Trimming took off 7 bases at V and 3 bases at J, with 7 bases between the two ends.

The chain joins TRBV6-1 to TRBJ2-4; perhaps TRBD1 as D (6 bases). CDR1 and CDR2 (germline): MNHNS, SASEGT. This CDR3 contains 13 residues. The V gene lost 6 bases and the J gene lost 7 bases, with 13 bases spanning the gap. As DNA, the CDR3 is TGTGCCAGCAGCGGAACAGGGACGAACATTCAGTACTTC. Its protein is CASSGTGTNIQYF.

This clone showed up just a few times. The V gene is TRBV11-1, the J gene TRBJ2-6; weak D call: TRBD1 (6 bases). This CDR3 comprises 17 residues. V was cut by 5 bases and J by 0 bases, with 14 bases left in between. In germline, CDR1 is SGHAT, CDR2 FQDESV (reference sequence). CDR3 coding DNA: TGTGCCAGCAGCAAGACAGGCCTCAGCTCTGGGGCCAACGTCCTGACTTTC. Translated, it gives CASSKTGLSSGANVLTF.

The chain combines TRBV6-6 with TRBJ1-1; D may be TRBD1 (5 bases). V gave up 2 bases and J gave up 6 bases, with 13 bases separating them. Germline V gives CDR1 MNHNY, CDR2 SVGAGI (reference sequence). The CDR3 is made up of 14 amino acids. The CDR3 loop reads CASSYTTVDPEAFF. The CDR3 DNA reads as TGTGCCAGCAGTTACACGACAGTAGACCCTGAAGCTTTCTTT.

This sequence joins TRBV21-1 and TRBJ1-5. TRBV21-1 is a pseudogene. The CDR3 has 16 amino acids. Here the CDR3 reads CASSKGGGEGNQPQHF. The CDR3 nucleotides read TGTGCCAGCAGCAAAGGCGGAGGGGAAGGCAATCAGCCCCAGCATTTT.

The rearrangement joins TRBV7-3 to TRBJ2-3; the match to TRBD2 covers 15 bases. V was pared by 1 base and J by 5 bases, with 10 bases of the junction left unmatched. This CDR3 contains 19 residues. CDR1 is SGHTA and CDR2 is FQGTGA in the germline V gene. CDR3 sequence (DNA): TGTGCCAGCAGCTTAATGAGAGGACTAGCGGGAGGGCAGGGAGATACGCAGTATTTT. Translation gives CASSLMRGLAGGQGDTQYF.

The chain recombines TRBV6-5 with TRBJ2-7, with D hard to call. Germline CDR1 and CDR2: MNHEY and SVGAGI. This CDR3 contains 15 residues. The V gene lost 3 bases and the J gene lost 3 bases, with 15 bases spanning the gap. The CDR3: CASSYLKGGLYEQYF. Written as DNA, the CDR3 is TGTGCCAGCAGTTATTTGAAGGGTGGCCTCTACGAGCAGTACTTC.

The chain recombines TRBV6-5 with TRBJ1-1; D call uncertain. Germline CDR1 MNHEY, CDR2 SVGAGI. The CDR3 is 16 residues long. Deletions cut 4 bases from V and 2 bases from J, with 17 bases between. The chain's CDR3 is CASSFRTERFNTEAFF. As DNA, the CDR3 is TGTGCCAGCAGTTTTCGGACGGAACGATTCAACACTGAAGCTTTCTTT.